The 29 T cell receptor beta chains below were found in one sample sequenced in a study of OX40 agonist ivuxolimab in advanced cancers. The data were produced by immunoSEQ multiplex PCR, yet TCRdb's version contains in-frame clones alone and is incomplete. Altogether tens of thousands of clones are present, about nine tenths being singletons, with the ten largest covering about 10%. Specimen: CD4+ or CD8+ T cells sorted from blood, collected in a trial of the OX40 agonist ivuxolimab. Receptors originate from an adult with an advanced solid tumor such as melanoma, head and neck, liver or kidney cancer.

This clone was recorded once. V usage is TRBV7-3 and J usage is TRBJ1-6, with D unresolved. V lost 2 bases and J lost 5, with 10 bases in between. The CDR3 runs to 15 residues. Germline V gene lookup returns CDR1 SGHTA and CDR2 FQGTGA. CDR3 bases: TGTGCCAGCAGCTTACTGGGCGGGGATAATTCACCCCTCCACTTT. Its protein product is CASSLLGGDNSPLHF.

The V and J genes are TRBV6-1 and TRBJ1-1; D ambiguous. The germline V and J ends were trimmed by 1 base and 5 bases, with 23 bases remaining between them. This CDR3 is built from 18 residues. Germline CDR1 MNHNS, CDR2 SASEGT. In nucleotides, the CDR3 is TGTGCCAGCAGTGAAGAGGATATGCGGGTCATCGGTGAAACTGAAGCTTTCTTT. It is translated as CASSEEDMRVIGETEAFF.

The J gene is TRBJ1-1, the V gene TRBV9; TRBD1 agrees at 8 bases. This CDR3 has 15 residues. Germline values: CDR1 SGDLS, CDR2 YYNGEE. Trimming at V came to 4 bases and at J to 2 bases, leaving 7 bases not matched to a gene. The CDR3 sequence: CASSPRTGPNTEAFF. The CDR3 DNA sequence: TGTGCCAGCAGCCCCCGGACAGGGCCCAACACTGAAGCTTTCTTT.

The rearrangement uses TRBV7-9 and TRBJ2-7, with D hard to call. The germline V gene encodes CDR1 SEHNR and CDR2 FQNEAQ (reference sequence). Trimming pared 7 bases from V and 12 bases from J, leaving 16 bases between. The CDR3 is 11 residues long. The chain's CDR3 is CASNDDRVTYF. The CDR3 DNA sequence: TGTGCCAGCAACGATGATAGGGTCACGTACTTC. The whole variable domain, filled in from reference TRBV7-9 and TRBJ2-7, reads DTGVSQNPRHKITKRGQNVTFRCDPISEHNRLYWYRQTLGQGPEFLTYFQNEAQLEKSRLLSDRFSAERPKGSFSTLEIQRTEQGDSAMYLCASNDDRVTYFGPGTRLTVT.

This clone has just one count. The V gene is TRBV27, the J gene TRBJ2-1; possibly TRBD2 for D (5 bases). CDR1 and CDR2 (germline): MNHEY, SMNVEV (reference sequence). V dropped 8 bases and J dropped 12 bases, with 14 bases sitting between them. CDR3 length: 11 amino acids. CDR3 nucleotides: TGTGCCAGCGGGAGTACTGGGAGGCAGTTCTTC. This encodes CASGSTGRQFF.

The chain employs TRBV19 and TRBJ2-7; tentatively, D is TRBD2 (6 bases). Looked up from germline, CDR1 is LNHDA and CDR2 is SQIVND (reference sequence). This CDR3 is built from 14 residues. Trimming stripped 8 bases from V and 4 bases from J, with 18 bases between. The CDR3 nucleotides are TGTGCCAGTGCCTCGAGGGAGGTCCTGTACGAGCAGTACTTC. It encodes CASASREVLYEQYF.

The rearrangement links TRBV5-1 to TRBJ1-1; D not resolved. The CDR3 has 16 residues. CDR1 and CDR2 from the germline V gene are SGHRS and YFSETQ. V was shortened by 0 bases and J by 3 bases, with 15 bases between the two germline ends. The CDR3 sequence: CASSLADGGSDTEAFF. CDR3 sequence (DNA): TGCGCCAGCAGCTTGGCCGATGGAGGGTCGGACACTGAAGCTTTCTTT.

V is TRBV5-8 and J is TRBJ2-7, with a possible D match to TRBD2 (6 bases). The germline V gene has CDR1 SGHTS and CDR2 YDEGEE. V lost 2 bases and J lost 2, with 11 bases in between. The CDR3 is made up of 14 amino acids. The CDR3 bases are TGTGCCAGCAGCTTCTTGGTAGCGGCCTACGAGCAGTACTTC. It is translated as CASSFLVAAYEQYF.

In DNA, the CDR3 is TGTGCCATCAGTGAACCGGGACCAGCCTACGAGCAGTACTTC. It translates to CAISEPGPAYEQYF. The rearrangement uses TRBV10-3 and TRBJ2-7; D possibly uses TRBD1 or TRBD2 (5 bases each). The V end was cut by 3 bases, the J end by 2 bases, with 11 bases between. CDR3 length equals 14 residues. The germline V gene encodes CDR1 ENHRY and CDR2 SYGVKD.

As DNA, the CDR3 is TGTGCCAGCAGCCATGAGTCCGGGACAGGGAACAACGAGCAGTACTTC. Amino acids: CASSHESGTGNNEQYF. The rearrangement joins TRBV14 to TRBJ2-7; the match to TRBD1 covers 9 bases. The ends lost 3 bases at V and 5 bases at J; junction bases unmatched: 11. The CDR3 loop spans 16 amino acids. Germline V gene sequence: CDR1 SGHDN, CDR2 FVKESK.

This chain connects TRBV30 to TRBJ2-3; D is ambiguous. Trimming shortened V by 5 bases and J by 0 bases, and 9 bases separated the two germline ends. The CDR3 loop spans 13 amino acids. Germline assignment: CDR1 GTSNPN and CDR2 SVGIG (reference sequence). The CDR3 sequence: CAWQLLSTDTQYF. The CDR3 DNA reads as TGTGCCTGGCAGCTTCTTAGCACAGATACGCAGTATTTT.

This chain joins TRBV19 and TRBJ2-3; no reliable D call. This CDR3 has 21 residues. Trimming cost V 6 bases and J 1 base, with 32 bases left between them. Germline-derived CDR1 and CDR2 are LNHDA and SQIVND (reference sequence). The CDR3 coding sequence is TGTGCCAGTAGCTCCGACCCTCCCCTCCAATATGGGTCTTTTGGCACAGATACGCAGTATTTT. Translation gives CASSSDPPLQYGSFGTDTQYF. Based on the CDR3 plus reference TRBV19 and TRBJ2-3, the full variable domain is DGGITQSPKYLFRKEGQNVTLSCEQNLNHDAMYWYRQDPGQGLRLIYYSQIVNDFQKGDIAEGYSVSREKKESFPLTVTSAQKNPTAFYLCASSSDPPLQYGSFGTDTQYFGPGTRLTVL.

The chain is built from TRBV7-9 and TRBJ2-4; D gene unclear. CDR3 length: 15 amino acids. V shed 5 bases and J shed 1 base, with 12 bases lying between them. Germline assignment: CDR1 SEHNR and CDR2 FQNEAQ (reference sequence). As DNA, the CDR3 is TGTGCCAGCAGCCCCGCCCGTGGGGCCAAAAACATTCAGTACTTC. Its translation is CASSPARGAKNIQYF.

This clone came up once. This chain links TRBV7-9 with TRBJ2-7; tentative D call: TRBD1 (5 bases). CDR1 SEHNR and CDR2 FQNEAQ come from the germline V gene (reference sequence). V was clipped by 5 bases and J by 0 bases, with 5 bases between them. The CDR3 spans 12 residues. CDR3 loop: CASSQGSYEQYF. The DNA of the CDR3 is TGTGCCAGCAGCCAGGGCTCCTACGAGCAGTACTTC.

The rearrangement links TRBV30 to TRBJ2-2; 7 positions match TRBD2. Germline loops: CDR1 GTSNPN, CDR2 SVGIG (reference sequence). Germline trimming cut 0 bases from V and 6 bases from J; bases unmatched to any gene: 1. The CDR3 is made up of 13 amino acids. The CDR3 nucleotides are TGTGCCTGGAGTGTTGGGGGGGCCGGGGAGCTGTTTTTT. This encodes CAWSVGGAGELFF.

The chain has TRBV5-1 and TRBJ1-3; D is perhaps TRBD1 (5 bases). The CDR3 runs 13 residues. Trimming cost V 4 bases and J 3 bases, with 8 bases left between them. Germline V CDR1 and CDR2: SGHRS, YFSETQ. The CDR3 loop reads CASSQGLGNTIYF. The CDR3 nucleotides read TGCGCCAGCAGCCAGGGACTTGGAAACACCATATATTTT.

The chain links TRBV5-5 to TRBJ1-2; 10 bases align to TRBD1. After removal of 1 base from V and 7 bases from J, the junction contained 7 bases not matched to a gene. Germline CDR1 reads SGHKS; CDR2 reads YYEKEE (reference sequence). The CDR3 is made up of 15 amino acids. DNA for the CDR3: TGTGCCAGCAGCTTGCAGGGACAGGGGAGAGGTGGCTACACCTTC. Protein: CASSLQGQGRGGYTF.

A note on this clone: This same CDR3 is encoded by further DNA sequences in the sample. Here the CDR3 DNA reads TGCGCCAGCAGCCAAGGCAGGGGGGCCACTGAAGCTTTCTTT. It encodes CASSQGRGATEAFF. The chain has TRBV4-1 and TRBJ1-1; 7 nucleotides agree with TRBD1. V shed 1 base, J shed 4 bases, and the junction held 3 bases outside the gene matches. This CDR3 is 14 amino acids long. Germline V gene data show CDR1 as MGHRA and CDR2 as YSYEKL.

This sequence joins TRBV28 and TRBJ2-3, with D uncertain. The CDR3 covers 14 residues. Germline V gives CDR1 MDHEN, CDR2 SYDVKM. V lost 4 bases and J 1 base, leaving 9 bases between the germline ends. The CDR3 is CASSYSLGTDTQYF. CDR3 in DNA: TGTGCCAGCAGTTATAGTCTCGGCACAGATACGCAGTATTTT.

The chain employs TRBV5-1 and TRBJ1-2; the D is unclear. Germline V gene lookup returns CDR1 SGHRS and CDR2 YFSETQ. V was pared by 2 bases and J by 2 bases, with 7 bases between. The CDR3 extends over 13 amino acids. The CDR3, as DNA: TGCGCCAGCAGCTTTTCCGAAAACTATGGCTACACCTTC. The encoded protein is CASSFSENYGYTF.

The chain carries TRBV7-3 and TRBJ1-6, with D possibly being TRBD1 (6 bases). The CDR3 has 20 amino acids. Trimming cost V 6 bases and J 0 bases, with 24 bases left between them. From germline, CDR1 is SGHTA and CDR2 FQGTGA. Here the CDR3 DNA reads TGTGCCAGCAGGCCCTGTATCAGGGGACCGCTGAGCTCCTATAATTCACCCCTCCACTTT. Translating gives CASRPCIRGPLSSYNSPLHF.

The chain links TRBV18 to TRBJ1-4; no clear D. The V end lost 0 bases, the J end lost 5 bases, and 13 bases lay between the germline ends. This CDR3 has 16 residues. From germline, CDR1 is KGHSH and CDR2 LQKENI. The CDR3 is CASSPPVPQENEKLFF. The CDR3 DNA reads TGTGCCAGCTCACCACCTGTCCCCCAGGAAAATGAAAAACTGTTTTTT.

The J gene is TRBJ2-7, the V gene TRBV30; no clear D. Trimming took off 1 base at V and 0 bases at J, with 7 bases between the two ends. CDR1 is GTSNPN and CDR2 is SVGIG in the germline V gene (reference sequence). The CDR3 loop spans 13 amino acids. For the CDR3, the DNA is TGTGCCTGGAGTGAGGTCACCTCCTACGAGCAGTACTTC. The encoded protein is CAWSEVTSYEQYF.

The chain employs TRBV18 and TRBJ1-2; 7 bases agree with TRBD1. Germline loops: CDR1 KGHSH, CDR2 LQKENI. The CDR3 runs to 13 residues. J lost 5 bases, V lost 8 bases, and 8 bases had no gene match. CDR3 region: CASTWDSPYGYTF. DNA for the CDR3: TGTGCCAGCACCTGGGACAGTCCTTATGGCTACACCTTC. The full variable domain, in which reference TRBV18 and TRBJ1-2 provide the parts outside the CDR3, is NAGVMQNPRHLVRRRGQEARLRCSPMKGHSHVYWYRQLPEEGLKFMVYLQKENIIDESGMPKERFSAEFPKEGPSILRIQQVVRGDSAAYFCASTWDSPYGYTFGSGTRLTVV.

V gene TRBV7-2 combines with J gene TRBJ1-3; D is possibly TRBD1 (6 bases). The CDR3 length is 14 residues. Germline V CDR1 and CDR2: SGHTA, FQGNSA. Trimming shortened V by 5 bases and J by 1 base, and 9 bases separated the two germline ends. The CDR3 DNA is TGTGCCAGCAGCCCGGGGACATCTGGAAACACCATATATTTT. As protein: CASSPGTSGNTIYF.

This chain joins TRBV2 and TRBJ2-7; D remains unclear. V was clipped by 7 bases and J by 2 bases, with 12 bases between them. The CDR3 is 13 residues long. Germline values: CDR1 SNHLY, CDR2 FYNNEI. CDR3 in amino acids: CASTMISPYEQYF. CDR3 DNA: TGTGCCAGCACCATGATATCCCCCTACGAGCAGTACTTC.

Turning to this clone: The junction departs from germline at one end; a sequencing error may be responsible. The V and J genes are TRBV4-1 and TRBJ1-2; possibly TRBD1 for D (5 bases). Germline V gene data show CDR1 as MGHRA and CDR2 as YSYEKL. This CDR3 has 17 amino acids. CDR3 DNA sequence: TGCGCCAGCAGCCAGCACCGAGGGCCCCAGGGCCAGGGAGGGCACGCCTTC. Translated: CASSQHRGPQGQGGHAF.

The J gene is TRBJ2-7, the V gene TRBV11-2; possibly TRBD1 for D (5 bases). The CDR3 sequence is 14 residues long. Germline CDR1 reads SGHAT; CDR2 reads FQNNGV. V dropped 4 bases and J dropped 5 bases, with 15 bases sitting between them. CDR3 DNA sequence: TGTGCCAGCAGCTCAGGGTTGGTAATTCACGAGCAGTACTTC. Its protein is CASSSGLVIHEQYF. Full variable domain (rest looked up from reference TRBV11-2 and TRBJ2-7): EAGVAQSPRYKIIEKRQSVAFWCNPISGHATLYWYQQILGQGPKLLIQFQNNGVVDDSQLPKDRFSAERLKGVDSTLKIQPAKLEDSAVYLCASSSGLVIHEQYFGPGTRLTVT.

The chain has TRBV14 and TRBJ2-5; D is possibly TRBD2 (7 bases). This CDR3 spans 16 amino acids. With 4 bases removed from V and 3 bases from J, the gap between germline ends came to 18 bases. Germline loops: CDR1 SGHDN, CDR2 FVKESK. This chain's CDR3 is CASSPTGGGAKETQYF. CDR3 coding DNA: TGTGCCAGCAGCCCAACTGGTGGGGGGGCTAAAGAGACCCAGTACTTC.